Below are 23 T cell receptor beta chains sequenced from a single sample in a study of naive and memory T cell subsets (dated by TCRdb to the late 2010s). Library creation used UMI-ligation and nested PCR. Data came from an Illumina MiSeq. The beta constant-region primer was an equimolar mix of two oligonucleotides covering both TRBC1 and TRBC2. TCRdb reran the public reads through fastp at Q25 and MiXCR, keeping productive beta chains. Merged by CDR3 protein, the rows form single entries marked with the most common genes and DNA. Present in this sample are roughly 140,000 distinct CDR3 sequences, about 18% of which were seen just once. The top ten clones comprise around 0.14% of the sample. Sequencing was performed on naive CD4+ T cells from blood. The cell subset or site label here, explained by the study, means: naive T cells, CD45RA high CD27+. All receptors derive from a human donor in good health.

This clonotype showed up just a few times. The chain uses TRBV4-1 and TRBJ2-7; 9 nucleotides align to TRBD2. J was trimmed by 3 bases and V by 0 bases; bases with no gene match: 15. CDR1 is MGHRA and CDR2 is YSYEKL in the germline V gene. CDR3 size: 19 residues. The CDR3 loop is CASSQDRLRGRAPDYEQYF. Here the CDR3 DNA reads TGCGCCAGCAGCCAAGATCGTCTACGCGGGAGGGCCCCCGACTACGAGCAGTACTTC.

This clonotype has a handful of counts. This chain uses TRBV18 with TRBJ2-3; D is unclear. The germline V and J ends were trimmed by 3 bases and 7 bases, with 8 bases remaining between them. Germline V gives CDR1 KGHSH, CDR2 LQKENI. This CDR3 contains 12 residues. The CDR3 region has the DNA TGTGCCAGCTCACCCGTTGGCAATACGCAGTATTTT. Protein product: CASSPVGNTQYF.

The chain joins TRBV20-1 to TRBJ1-1, with a weak D call TRBD1 (5 bases). CDR1 is DFQATT and CDR2 is SNEGSKA in the germline V gene (reference sequence). The CDR3 length is 15 residues. Trimming shortened V by 6 bases and J by 6 bases, and 23 bases separated the two germline ends. Here the CDR3 reads CSAITPLGDLSEAFF. CDR3 bases: TGCAGTGCGATCACCCCTCTAGGGGACCTATCTGAAGCTTTCTTT.

This clonotype has ten or more counts. The chain links TRBV5-1 to TRBJ2-5, with D uncertain. The germline CDR1 and CDR2 sequences are SGHRS and YFSETQ. Trimming pared 0 bases from V and 2 bases from J, leaving 5 bases between. CDR3 length equals 13 residues. The CDR3 sequence: CASSLGGQETQYF. The CDR3 coding sequence is TGCGCCAGCAGCTTGGGGGGTCAAGAGACCCAGTACTTC.

This clonotype was observed a few times. The gene calls are TRBV11-2 and TRBJ2-3, with TRBD2 matching over 14 bases. There are 16 residues in the CDR3. V lost 5 bases and J lost 3; bases outside the gene matches: 4. CDR1 SGHAT and CDR2 FQNNGV come from the germline V gene. DNA for the CDR3: TGTGCCAGCAGCATGACTAGCGGGAGGGCGACAGATACGCAGTATTTT. This gives the protein CASSMTSGRATDTQYF.

This clonotype has a handful of counts. The chain couples TRBV20-1 to TRBJ2-7; possibly TRBD1 or TRBD2 for D (5 bases each). The V end lost 3 bases, the J end lost 2 bases, and 14 bases lay between the germline ends. This CDR3 has 14 residues. Germline assignment: CDR1 DFQATT and CDR2 SNEGSKA (reference sequence). This CDR3 reads CSASRDPGAYEQYF. The CDR3 DNA is TGCAGTGCTAGTCGGGACCCTGGAGCCTACGAGCAGTACTTC.

This clonotype was seen a handful of times. V and J are TRBV28 and TRBJ1-5; no reliable D call. Germline V lookup: CDR1 MDHEN, CDR2 SYDVKM. V was trimmed by 1 base and J by 4 bases, leaving 11 bases between them. CDR3 length: 15 residues. CDR3 protein: CASSLSPDTNQPQHF. The CDR3, as DNA: TGTGCCAGCAGTTTATCCCCCGACACTAATCAGCCCCAGCATTTT.

This clonotype was observed a handful of times. The genes are TRBV27 and TRBJ2-7; D uncertain. V lost 5 bases, J lost 5 bases, and 7 bases lay in between. CDR3 size: 11 residues. Germline CDR1 and CDR2: MNHEY and SMNVEV (reference sequence). CDR3 coding DNA: TGTGCCAGCAGTATGGCCCACGAGCAGTACTTC. Translating gives CASSMAHEQYF.

V and J are TRBV7-3 and TRBJ2-1; a possible D gene is TRBD2 (7 bases). The CDR3 consists of 14 residues. CDR1 is SGHTA, CDR2 FQGTGA, per germline. V shed 4 bases and J shed 7 bases, with 14 bases lying between them. The CDR3 DNA is TGTGCCAGCAGCTCGTCTGGGGGGGCAAATGAGCAGTTCTTC. Encoded protein: CASSSSGGANEQFF. Filled out from reference TRBV7-3 and TRBJ2-1, the complete variable domain reads GAGVSQTPSNKVTEKGKYVELRCDPISGHTALYWYRQSLGQGPEFLIYFQGTGAADDSGLPNDRFFAVRPEGSVSTLKIQRTERGDSAVYLCASSSSGGANEQFFGPGTRLTVL.

This sequence joins TRBV20-1 and TRBJ2-4, with 7 bases identical to TRBD2. CDR3 length equals 12 residues. In germline, CDR1 is DFQATT, CDR2 SNEGSKA (reference sequence). As DNA, the CDR3 is TGCACGGGGCGGGGGAGGGAAAACATTCAGTACTTC. Its protein is CTGRGRENIQYF.

V usage is TRBV14 and J usage is TRBJ1-1; 9 nucleotides match TRBD1. CDR1 and CDR2 (germline): SGHDN, FVKESK. The CDR3 has 15 residues. The V and J ends lost 3 bases and 6 bases, in that order; junction bases with no gene match: 8. CDR3 sequence reads: CASSQPGTGQAEAFF. Written as DNA, the CDR3 is TGTGCCAGCAGCCAGCCCGGGACAGGGCAGGCTGAAGCTTTCTTT.

The chain uses TRBV19 and TRBJ2-7; 8 bases are a match to TRBD2. V was pared by 6 bases and J by 6 bases, with 10 bases of the junction left unmatched. The CDR3 covers 14 residues. CDR1 LNHDA and CDR2 SQIVND come from the germline V gene (reference sequence). CDR3 residues: CASSLDSGKPEQYF. The CDR3 DNA reads TGTGCCAGTAGCTTGGATAGCGGGAAGCCCGAGCAGTACTTC.

This clonotype was found a few times. V and J are TRBV20-1 and TRBJ1-2, with a tentative D call TRBD1 (5 bases). The CDR3 is 14 residues long. The V end lost 6 bases, the J end lost 10 bases, and 24 bases lay between the germline ends. Germline V gene data show CDR1 as DFQATT and CDR2 as SNEGSKA (reference sequence). This chain's CDR3 is CSALLSVSGKDYTF. The CDR3 DNA sequence: TGCAGTGCCCTGCTTTCGGTGTCAGGGAAAGACTACACCTTC.

This clonotype was seen a few times. The chain uses TRBV7-9 and TRBJ2-7, with a weak D call TRBD2 (6 bases). V shed 5 bases and J shed 1 base, with 15 bases lying between them. The germline V gene encodes CDR1 SEHNR and CDR2 FQNEAQ (reference sequence). CDR3 size: 15 residues. CDR3 amino acids: CASSPPGGASYEQYF. CDR3 DNA: TGTGCCAGCAGCCCTCCCGGGGGAGCTTCCTACGAGCAGTACTTC.

This clonotype was counted a few times. The V and J genes are TRBV5-5 and TRBJ2-6; 7 nucleotides align to TRBD1. CDR3 length: 18 amino acids. V shed 3 bases and J 0 bases; nucleotides not matched to a gene: 9. The germline V gene encodes CDR1 SGHKS and CDR2 YYEKEE (reference sequence). CDR3 sequence (DNA): TGTGCCAGCAGCTCGCCCGGGACAGCCTTCTCTGGGGCCAACGTCCTGACTTTC. Translated: CASSSPGTAFSGANVLTF.

This clonotype has more than one count but fewer than ten. The gene calls are TRBV28 and TRBJ2-2; D ambiguous. The germline V gene has CDR1 MDHEN and CDR2 SYDVKM. This CDR3 is 15 amino acids long. V lost 3 bases, J lost 0 bases, and 8 bases lay in between. DNA for the CDR3: TGTGCCAGCAGTTTTTTTAGGACGAACACCGGGGAGCTGTTTTTT. Translated, it gives CASSFFRTNTGELFF.

The chain is built from TRBV12-3 or TRBV12-4 and TRBJ2-1; D unclear. The CDR3 is 13 amino acids. The V end lost 5 bases, the J end lost 2 bases, and 7 bases lay between the germline ends. CDR3 in amino acids: CASSQPPYNEQFF. CDR3 DNA sequence: TGTGCCAGCAGTCAACCCCCCTACAATGAGCAGTTCTTC.

The sample holds a few counts of this clonotype. Here the CDR3 reads CASSDRLKNIQYF. The DNA for the CDR3 is TGTGCCAGCAGTGACAGGCTTAAAAACATTCAGTACTTC. This sequence joins TRBV6-5 and TRBJ2-4; weak D call: TRBD1 (6 bases). Trimming took 5 bases from V and 4 from J, leaving 9 bases between them. The length of the CDR3 is 13 residues. Germline V lookup: CDR1 MNHEY, CDR2 SVGAGI.

This clonotype was counted once. The genes are TRBV6-1 and TRBJ2-3, with 8 bases that match TRBD1. The ends lost 3 bases at V and 4 bases at J; junction bases unmatched: 3. Germline-derived CDR1 and CDR2 are MNHNS and SASEGT. The CDR3 is 14 amino acids. The DNA for the CDR3 is TGTGCCAGCAGTGACAGGGGGCAGTCAGATACGCAGTATTTT. It specifies CASSDRGQSDTQYF.

The chain recombines TRBV6-4 with TRBJ2-1, with 7 bases identical to TRBD2. Trimming took 10 bases from V and 0 from J; bases not matched to a gene: 9. The CDR3 consists of 15 residues. Germline V lookup: CDR1 MRHNA, CDR2 SNTAGT. The CDR3 DNA sequence: TGTGCCACCTATGTCGCGGGAGCCTCCTACAATGAGCAGTTCTTC. It yields the protein CATYVAGASYNEQFF.

This sequence joins TRBV12-3 or TRBV12-4 and TRBJ2-1; 8 bases match TRBD2. Trimming took 3 bases from V and 0 from J; bases not matched to a gene: 4. The CDR3 length is 16 residues. The CDR3 reads CASSFRREDSYNEQFF. As DNA, the CDR3 is TGTGCCAGCAGTTTTAGGCGGGAGGACTCCTACAATGAGCAGTTCTTC.

This clonotype came up a few times. The chain is built from TRBV18 and TRBJ2-3; 8 bases align to TRBD2. CDR1 is KGHSH, CDR2 LQKENI, per germline. Trimming took 0 bases from V and 3 from J; bases not matched to a gene: 5. The CDR3 totals 16 residues. The CDR3 reads CASSPPAAGGTDTQYF. DNA for the CDR3: TGTGCCAGCTCACCACCCGCGGCGGGAGGAACAGATACGCAGTATTTT.

A few counts support this clonotype. The V gene is TRBV28, the J gene TRBJ2-7; 10 bases fit TRBD1. CDR1 and CDR2 (germline): MDHEN, SYDVKM. The CDR3 length is 14 residues. V gave up 6 bases and J gave up 7 bases; unmatched junction bases: 9. This CDR3 reads CASSARQGAQEQYF. The CDR3, as DNA: TGTGCCAGCAGCGCAAGACAGGGGGCTCAAGAGCAGTACTTC.